This T cell receptor (beta chain) was captured in a study of blood T cell repertoires in COVID-19. TCRdb's copy holds only in-frame clones and misses some; the assay was immunoSEQ multiplex PCR. The sample includes some 320,000 clones, about 90% of them seen just once. V lost 3 bases and J lost 0, with 15 bases in between. The CDR3 is 17 residues long. Germline CDR1 and CDR2: SNHLY and FYNNEI. Within the 2 weeks before study entry, each person in the exposed group met a COVID-19 case. Sequencing was performed on PBMCs or T cells enriched from blood (not recorded which). The sequence was obtained from a woman aged 45-59 years who had been exposed to COVID-19. The chain is built from TRBV2 and TRBJ2-1; possible D gene TRBD2, 6 bases. The chain's CDR3 is CASSDILAAISYNEQFF. In nucleotides, the CDR3 is TGTGCCAGCAGTGATATTTTAGCGGCAATCTCCTACAATGAGCAGTTCTTC.